The T cell receptor beta chain under discussion was sequenced for a study of blood T cell repertoires in COVID-19. At the level of the study: T cells, B-cell-depleted T cells, or PBMCs provided the cDNA or gDNA that served as material.

Authors' data handling: Amplification with reference gene primers provided the estimates of nucleated cell counts. Profiling relied on immunoSEQ multiplex PCR, and the TCRdb table lists in-frame clones only, not all of them. From that table come the V and J calls and clone size; the DNA was used to work out D and trimming. Among approximately 72,000 clones listed, about 82% were seen once. The germline V gene has CDR1 SGHRS and CDR2 YFSETQ. The ends were cut back, 1 base at V and 5 bases at J, with 13 bases in the middle. This CDR3 has 15 amino acids. Sequencing input: peripheral blood. This sequence joins TRBV5-1 and TRBJ1-5, with D perhaps TRBD1 (5 bases). The clonotype comes from a man between 50 and 59 years old with acute or convalescent COVID-19. CDR3 bases: TGCGCCAGCAGCTTGTCGGGGGGAAGGCATCAGCCCCAGCATTTT. Protein: CASSLSGGRHQPQHF. The full variable domain, completed using reference TRBV5-1 and TRBJ1-5, is KAGVTQTPRYLIKTRGQQVTLSCSPISGHRSVSWYQQTPGQGLQFLFEYFSETQRNKGNFPGRFSGRQFSNSRSEMNVSTLELGDSALYLCASSLSGGRHQPQHFGDGTRLSIL.